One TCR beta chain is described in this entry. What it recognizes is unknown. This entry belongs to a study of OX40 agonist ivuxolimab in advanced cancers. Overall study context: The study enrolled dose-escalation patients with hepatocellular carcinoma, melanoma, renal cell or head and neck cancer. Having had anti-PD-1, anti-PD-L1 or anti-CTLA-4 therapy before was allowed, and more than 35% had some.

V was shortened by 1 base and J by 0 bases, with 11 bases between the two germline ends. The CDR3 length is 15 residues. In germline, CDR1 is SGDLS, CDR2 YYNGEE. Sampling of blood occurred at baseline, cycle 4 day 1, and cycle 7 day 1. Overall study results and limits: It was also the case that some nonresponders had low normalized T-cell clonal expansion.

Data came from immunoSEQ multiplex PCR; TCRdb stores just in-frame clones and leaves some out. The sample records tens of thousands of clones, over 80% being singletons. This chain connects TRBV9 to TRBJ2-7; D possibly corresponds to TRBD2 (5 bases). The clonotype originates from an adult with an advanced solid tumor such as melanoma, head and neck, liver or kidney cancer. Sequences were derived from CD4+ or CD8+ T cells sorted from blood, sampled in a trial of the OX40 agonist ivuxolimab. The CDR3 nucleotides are TGTGCCAGCAGCGTACATGGTGGGAGCTCCTACGAGCAGTACTTC. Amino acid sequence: CASSVHGGSSYEQYF.